Listed here are 26 T cell receptor beta chains from one sample, sequenced in a study of blood T cell repertoires in COVID-19. This table comes from immunoSEQ multiplex PCR, and its TCRdb copy is limited to in-frame clones, with some not included. The sample gives about 300,000 clones, around 89% of which show up once; approximately 4.2% is in the top ten. Sequenced input: peripheral blood. These receptors all come from a man aged 35 to 55 with acute or convalescent COVID-19.

The chain combines TRBV5-1 with TRBJ1-5; D is perhaps TRBD1 (5 bases). V gave up 0 bases and J gave up 0 bases, with 7 bases separating them. This CDR3 has 15 residues. Germline V CDR1 and CDR2: SGHRS, YFSETQ. The CDR3 nucleotides are TGCGCCAGCAGCTTGGGGACAAATAGCAATCAGCCCCAGCATTTT. Translating it yields CASSLGTNSNQPQHF.

This sequence joins TRBV2 and TRBJ1-3; D gene unclear. Trimming shortened V by 4 bases and J by 0 bases, and 10 bases separated the two germline ends. The CDR3 totals 15 residues. CDR1 SNHLY and CDR2 FYNNEI come from the germline V gene. In nucleotides, the CDR3 is TGTGCCAGCAGTGCTTCCAGAGGCTCTGGAAACACCATATATTTT. Its translation is CASSASRGSGNTIYF.

The CDR3 coding sequence is TGTGCCAGCAGCCAAGAACTCCGAAAGATGCAGTACTTC. Translation: CASSQELRKMQYF. The chain employs TRBV14 and TRBJ2-7, with D uncertain. In germline, CDR1 is SGHDN, CDR2 FVKESK. The CDR3 consists of 13 residues. V shed 0 bases and J shed 9 bases, with 12 bases lying between them.

The CDR3 sequence: CSASFGQGNQPQHF. The CDR3, as DNA: TGCAGTGCTAGTTTCGGGCAGGGGAATCAGCCCCAGCATTTT. The chain recombines TRBV20-1 with TRBJ1-5; maybe TRBD1 (6 bases). Per the germline V gene, CDR1 is DFQATT and CDR2 is SNEGSKA (reference sequence). Trimming took 3 bases from V and 4 from J, leaving 13 bases between them. The CDR3 length is 14 residues.

This clone was observed a single time. The chain has TRBV7-3 and TRBJ2-3; 9 bases line up with TRBD2. The V and J ends lost 3 bases and 2 bases, in that order; junction bases with no gene match: 9. This CDR3 is 17 amino acids long. Germline V gives CDR1 SGHTA, CDR2 FQGTGA. CDR3 nucleotides: TGTGCCAGCAGCTTTAACGCGGGGGGGCAAAACACAGATACGCAGTATTTT. As protein: CASSFNAGGQNTDTQYF.

The rearrangement joins TRBV7-3 to TRBJ2-3; 9 bases match TRBD2. Germline CDR1 is SGHTA and CDR2 is FQGTGA. V gave up 5 bases and J gave up 6 bases; unmatched junction bases: 12. CDR3 size: 16 residues. The CDR3 loop reads CASSPGRRGGLDTQYF. CDR3 DNA sequence: TGTGCCAGCAGCCCCGGTAGGCGGGGGGGCCTCGATACGCAGTATTTT.

J is TRBJ2-1 and V is TRBV3-1 (or the pseudogene TRBV3-2), with 9 nucleotides matching TRBD1. The junction had 6 bases not matched to a gene; V was cut back by 2 bases and J by 7 bases. Per the germline V gene, CDR1 is LGHDT and CDR2 is YNNKEL (reference sequence). The CDR3 runs to 15 residues. This CDR3 reads CASSQIRDRENEQFF. CDR3 sequence (DNA): TGTGCCAGCAGCCAAATCAGGGACAGGGAGAATGAGCAGTTCTTC.

The gene calls are TRBV5-1 and TRBJ1-3, with D perhaps matching TRBD1 (5 bases). The CDR3 is made up of 14 amino acids. V lost 4 bases to trimming and J lost 1 base, with 9 bases between them. CDR1 SGHRS and CDR2 YFSETQ come from the germline V gene. The CDR3 here is CASSPGFSGNTIYF. The CDR3, as DNA: TGCGCCAGCAGCCCAGGGTTTTCTGGAAACACCATATATTTT.

V and J are TRBV14 and TRBJ1-4, with no clear D. Germline V lookup: CDR1 SGHDN, CDR2 FVKESK. The germline V and J ends were trimmed by 0 bases and 11 bases, with 16 bases remaining between them. The CDR3 is made up of 15 amino acids. This chain's CDR3 is CASSQDLNPYGKLFF. The CDR3 region has the DNA TGTGCCAGCAGCCAAGATTTAAACCCTTACGGGAAACTGTTTTTT.

The chain employs TRBV4-1 and TRBJ1-2, with 8 bases matching TRBD1. V gave up 0 bases and J gave up 5 bases; unmatched junction bases: 2. The CDR3 contains 14 residues. CDR1 and CDR2 from the germline V gene are MGHRA and YSYEKL. As DNA, the CDR3 is TGCGCCAGCAGCCAAGATGGGACAGGTTATGGCTACACCTTC. Translation gives CASSQDGTGYGYTF.

The DNA for the CDR3 is TGTGCCACCAGCAGAGTAGTGTATCGGGGACTAGCGGGGGGTTCTACCAAAGGGGATACGCAGTATTTT. Encoded protein: CATSRVVYRGLAGGSTKGDTQYF. This chain joins TRBV15 and TRBJ2-3, with 15 bases identical to TRBD2. J lost 6 bases, V lost 1 base, and 23 bases had no gene match. The CDR3 sequence is 23 residues long. Per the germline V gene, CDR1 is LNHNV and CDR2 is YYDKDF (reference sequence).

This clone appeared once. The genes are TRBV24-1 and TRBJ1-2; a weak D match, TRBD1 (6 bases). The CDR3 is 15 amino acids. V lost 3 bases and J 0 bases, leaving 10 bases between the germline ends. Germline CDR1 reads KGHDR; CDR2 reads SFDVKD. Here the CDR3 DNA reads TGTGCCACCAGTGATGAAGGGGGAGCTAACTATGGCTACACCTTC. This codes for CATSDEGGANYGYTF.

The chain links TRBV6-5 to TRBJ2-7; D is possibly TRBD1 (6 bases). Between the trimmed V and J ends, which lost 8 bases and 0 bases, there was a span of 17 bases. The CDR3 is 15 residues long. Per the germline V gene, CDR1 is MNHEY and CDR2 is SVGAGI. CDR3 sequence (DNA): TGTGCCAGCGGGGCGCAGGGGTTCCTCTCCTACGAGCAGTACTTC. It codes for CASGAQGFLSYEQYF.

CDR3 protein: CASSELRTEAFF. The CDR3 nucleotides are TGTGCCAGCAGTGAATTGCGGACTGAAGCTTTCTTT. The chain employs TRBV2 and TRBJ1-1; D is uncertain. CDR3 size: 12 residues. V lost 2 bases and J lost 5, with 6 bases in between. Germline values: CDR1 SNHLY, CDR2 FYNNEI.

This clone was observed a few times. V usage is TRBV9 and J usage is TRBJ2-1; 11 nucleotides line up with TRBD2. The CDR3 contains 15 residues. V lost 3 bases, J lost 10 bases, and 9 bases stayed unmatched. The V gene's germline CDR1 is SGDLS and CDR2 YYNGEE. CDR3 bases: TGTGCCAGCAGCGACGCTAGCGGGGGGCCCAGGGAGCAGTTCTTC. Translation: CASSDASGGPREQFF. The whole variable domain, filled in from reference TRBV9 and TRBJ2-1, reads DSGVTQTPKHLITATGQRVTLRCSPRSGDLSVYWYQQSLDQGLQFLIQYYNGEERAKGNILERFSAQQFPDLHSELNLSSLELGDSALYFCASSDASGGPREQFFGPGTRLTVL.

This chain uses TRBV7-9 with TRBJ2-1, with D unresolved. Germline V CDR1 and CDR2: SEHNR, FQNEAQ (reference sequence). V was shortened by 2 bases and J by 4 bases, with 9 bases between the two germline ends. There are 14 residues in the CDR3. Here the CDR3 DNA reads TGTGCCAGCAGCTTACTGGGCGCTTACAATGAGCAGTTCTTC. Translating gives CASSLLGAYNEQFF.

The rearrangement joins TRBV27 to TRBJ1-2; no definite D call. V lost 5 bases, J lost 5 bases, and 18 bases lay in between. CDR3 length: 15 residues. Germline V gene lookup returns CDR1 MNHEY and CDR2 SMNVEV (reference sequence). The CDR3 bases are TGTGCCAGCAGTCCGAGGGCAGTGGACGGGTATGGCTACACCTTC. As protein: CASSPRAVDGYGYTF.

V and J are TRBV27 and TRBJ1-5, with no clear D. V was clipped by 2 bases and J by 2 bases, with 4 bases between them. CDR3 size: 13 residues. The germline CDR1 and CDR2 sequences are MNHEY and SMNVEV (reference sequence). The CDR3 DNA reads as TGTGCCAGCAGTTTACAGGGCAATCAGCCCCAGCATTTT. This translates into CASSLQGNQPQHF.

The J gene is TRBJ2-7, the V gene TRBV7-2; 8 positions match TRBD1. The V gene's germline CDR1 is SGHTA and CDR2 FQGNSA. The CDR3 covers 15 residues. V shed 5 bases and J 4 bases; nucleotides not matched to a gene: 10. CDR3 in amino acids: CASSPDRGPFYEQYF. The CDR3, as DNA: TGTGCCAGCAGCCCAGACAGGGGACCCTTTTACGAGCAGTACTTC.

The chain recombines TRBV10-3 with TRBJ1-2, with D unclear. The CDR3 totals 13 residues. CDR1 is ENHRY, CDR2 SYGVKD, per germline. The germline V and J ends were trimmed by 3 bases and 2 bases, with 7 bases remaining between them. The CDR3 DNA reads as TGTGCCATCAGTGAACCCGGGAACTATGGCTACACCTTC. The encoded protein is CAISEPGNYGYTF.

V usage is TRBV5-1 and J usage is TRBJ1-1, with TRBD1 as a possible D gene (5 bases). The V and J ends lost 4 bases and 10 bases respectively, with 20 bases between them. The germline V gene encodes CDR1 SGHRS and CDR2 YFSETQ. This CDR3 contains 14 residues. The CDR3 bases are TGCGCCAGCAGCCTCGAGGGGAGGGAGGGTCGAGCTTTCTTT. Translation: CASSLEGREGRAFF.

The chain combines TRBV2 with TRBJ1-2, with a tentative D call TRBD1 (5 bases). V was shortened by 7 bases and J by 8 bases, with 14 bases between the two germline ends. The germline V gene encodes CDR1 SNHLY and CDR2 FYNNEI. The CDR3 contains 12 residues. The CDR3 nucleotides read TGTGCCAGCAATAATCAGGGCTACGGCTACACCTTC. Translated: CASNNQGYGYTF.

This clone was seen only a few times. The chain has TRBV20-1 and TRBJ2-1, with D possibly being TRBD2 (6 bases). CDR1 and CDR2 (germline): DFQATT, SNEGSKA (reference sequence). The CDR3 sequence is 11 residues long. Trimming pared 6 bases from V and 9 bases from J, leaving 12 bases between. The CDR3: CSAEGIREQFF. The CDR3 region has the DNA TGCAGTGCGGAGGGCATCCGTGAGCAGTTCTTC.

This clone is a singleton in its sample. The chain links TRBV6-7 to TRBJ2-7, with D uncertain. TRBV6-7 is an open reading frame whose function is uncertain. The CDR3 loop spans 13 amino acids. V lost 10 bases and J 7 bases, leaving 20 bases between the germline ends. CDR3 nucleotide sequence: TGTGCCACCCCCTCCCCAATTAAGGAGGAGCAGTACTTC. This gives the protein CATPSPIKEEQYF.

V usage is TRBV10-1 and J usage is TRBJ2-1; 11 bases line up with TRBD2. Germline V gene data show CDR1 as WNHNN and CDR2 as SYGVQD (reference sequence). With 5 bases clipped from V and 6 bases from J, the junction kept 9 bases outside the gene matches. CDR3 length: 16 amino acids. CDR3 in DNA: TGCGCCAGCAGTCCGGCTAGCGGGGGGCTCCTCAATGAGCAGTTCTTC. Its translation: CASSPASGGLLNEQFF.

The J gene is TRBJ2-3, the V gene TRBV11-2; 10 nucleotides match TRBD2. The V and J ends lost 1 base and 1 base, in that order; junction bases with no gene match: 11. Germline CDR1 reads SGHAT; CDR2 reads FQNNGV. There are 19 residues in the CDR3. CDR3 residues: CASSLVLAGNRGRTDTQYF. CDR3 DNA sequence: TGTGCCAGCAGCTTAGTACTAGCGGGGAACAGGGGCCGCACAGATACGCAGTATTTT.